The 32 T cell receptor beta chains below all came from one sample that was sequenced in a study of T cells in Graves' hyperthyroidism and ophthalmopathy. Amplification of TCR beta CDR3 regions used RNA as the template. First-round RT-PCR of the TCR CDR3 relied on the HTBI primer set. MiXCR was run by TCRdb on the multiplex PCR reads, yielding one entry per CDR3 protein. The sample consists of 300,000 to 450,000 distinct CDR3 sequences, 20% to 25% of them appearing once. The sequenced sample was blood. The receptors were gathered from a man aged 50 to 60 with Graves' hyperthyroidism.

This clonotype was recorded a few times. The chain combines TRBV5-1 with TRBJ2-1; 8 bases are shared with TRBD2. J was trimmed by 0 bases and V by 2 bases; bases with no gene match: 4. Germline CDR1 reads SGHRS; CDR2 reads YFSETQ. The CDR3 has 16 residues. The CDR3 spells CASSFVAGSSYNEQFF. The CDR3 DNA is TGCGCCAGCAGCTTTGTAGCGGGGAGCTCCTACAATGAGCAGTTCTTC.

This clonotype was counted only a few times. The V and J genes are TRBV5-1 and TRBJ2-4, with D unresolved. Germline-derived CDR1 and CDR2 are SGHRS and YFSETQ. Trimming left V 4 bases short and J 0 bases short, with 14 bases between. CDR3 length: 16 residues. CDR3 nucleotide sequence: TGCGCCAGCAGCCCCATGTCCAGTCTAGCCAAAAACATTCAGTACTTC. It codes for CASSPMSSLAKNIQYF.

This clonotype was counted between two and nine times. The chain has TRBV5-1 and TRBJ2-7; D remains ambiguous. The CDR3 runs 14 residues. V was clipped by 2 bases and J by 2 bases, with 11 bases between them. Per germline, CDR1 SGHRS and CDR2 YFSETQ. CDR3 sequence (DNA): TGCGCCAGCAGCTTAGACAAGGTGGCCTACGAGCAGTACTTC. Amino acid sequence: CASSLDKVAYEQYF.

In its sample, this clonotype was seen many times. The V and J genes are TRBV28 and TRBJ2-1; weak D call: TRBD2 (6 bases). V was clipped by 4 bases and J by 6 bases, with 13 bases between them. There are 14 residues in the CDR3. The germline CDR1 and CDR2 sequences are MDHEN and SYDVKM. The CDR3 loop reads CASSSVGGANEQFF. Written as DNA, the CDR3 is TGTGCCAGCAGTTCGGTCGGCGGGGCCAATGAGCAGTTCTTC.

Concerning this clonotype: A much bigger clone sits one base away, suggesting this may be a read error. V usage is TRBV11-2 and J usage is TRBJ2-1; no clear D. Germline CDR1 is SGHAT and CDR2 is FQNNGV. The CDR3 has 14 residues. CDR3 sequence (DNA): TGTGCCAGCAGCTTAGCCTTACTGTACAATGAGCGGTTCTTC. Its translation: CASSLALLYNERFF.

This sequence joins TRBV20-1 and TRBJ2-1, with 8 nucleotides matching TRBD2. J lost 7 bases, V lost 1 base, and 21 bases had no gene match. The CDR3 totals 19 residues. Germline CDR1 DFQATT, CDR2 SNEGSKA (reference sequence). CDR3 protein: CSARGYSGSSGNSRNEQFF. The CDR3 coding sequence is TGCAGTGCTAGAGGGTATTCAGGGAGTAGCGGGAATTCTAGGAATGAGCAGTTCTTC.

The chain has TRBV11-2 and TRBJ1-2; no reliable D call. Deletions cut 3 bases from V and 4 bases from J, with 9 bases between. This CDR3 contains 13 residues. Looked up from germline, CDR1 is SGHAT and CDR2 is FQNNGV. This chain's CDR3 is CASSLGRVYGYTF. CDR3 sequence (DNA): TGTGCCAGCAGCTTGGGTCGCGTCTATGGCTACACCTTC.

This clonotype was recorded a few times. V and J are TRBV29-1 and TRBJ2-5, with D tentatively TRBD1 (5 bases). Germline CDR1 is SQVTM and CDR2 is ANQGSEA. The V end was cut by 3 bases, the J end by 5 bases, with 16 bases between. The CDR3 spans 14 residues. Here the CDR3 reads CSVEDIGAYETQYF. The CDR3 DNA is TGCAGCGTTGAGGATATTGGGGCATATGAGACCCAGTACTTC.

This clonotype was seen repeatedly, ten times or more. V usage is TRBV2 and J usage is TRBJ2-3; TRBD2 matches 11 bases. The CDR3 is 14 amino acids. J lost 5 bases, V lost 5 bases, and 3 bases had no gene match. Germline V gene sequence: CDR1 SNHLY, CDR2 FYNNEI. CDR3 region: CASSYGLAGDTQYF. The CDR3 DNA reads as TGTGCCAGCAGTTATGGACTAGCGGGAGATACGCAGTATTTT.

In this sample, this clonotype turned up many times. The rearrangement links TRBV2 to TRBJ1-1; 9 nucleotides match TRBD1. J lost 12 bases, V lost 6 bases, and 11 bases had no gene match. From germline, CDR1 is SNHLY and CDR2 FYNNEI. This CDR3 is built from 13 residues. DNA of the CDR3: TGTGCCAGCAGGCCTCCCTCGGGACAGGGAACTTTCTTT. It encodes CASRPPSGQGTFF. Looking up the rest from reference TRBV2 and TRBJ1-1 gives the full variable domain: EPEVTQTPSHQVTQMGQEVILRCVPISNHLYFYWYRQILGQKVEFLVSFYNNEISEKSEIFDDQFSVERPDGSNFTLKIRSTKLEDSAMYFCASRPPSGQGTFFGQGTRLTVV.

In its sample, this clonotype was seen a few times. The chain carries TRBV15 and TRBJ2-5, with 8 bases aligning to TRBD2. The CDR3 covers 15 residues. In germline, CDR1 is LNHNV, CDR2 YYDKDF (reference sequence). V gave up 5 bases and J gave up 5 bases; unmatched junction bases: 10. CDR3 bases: TGTGCCACCAGCCTTTCATGGGCTAGCGGGGAGACCCAGTACTTC. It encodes CATSLSWASGETQYF. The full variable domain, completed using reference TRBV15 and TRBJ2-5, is DAMVIQNPRYQVTQFGKPVTLSCSQTLNHNVMYWYQQKSSQAPKLLFHYYDKDFNNEADTPDNFQSRRPNTSFCFLDIRSPGLGDTAMYLCATSLSWASGETQYFGPGTRLLVL.

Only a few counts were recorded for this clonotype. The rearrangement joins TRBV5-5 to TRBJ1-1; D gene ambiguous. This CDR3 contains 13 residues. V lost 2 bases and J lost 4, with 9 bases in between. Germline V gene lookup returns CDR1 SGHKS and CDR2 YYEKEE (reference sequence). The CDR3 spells CASSFGRSTEAFF. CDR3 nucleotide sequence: TGTGCCAGCAGCTTCGGCAGATCCACTGAAGCTTTCTTT.

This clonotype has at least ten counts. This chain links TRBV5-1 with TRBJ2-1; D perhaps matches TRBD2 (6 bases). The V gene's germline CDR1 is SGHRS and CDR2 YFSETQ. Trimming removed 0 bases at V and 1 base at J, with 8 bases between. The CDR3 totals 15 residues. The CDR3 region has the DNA TGCGCCAGCAGCTTGGATGGGACTTCCTACAATGAGCAGTTCTTC. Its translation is CASSLDGTSYNEQFF. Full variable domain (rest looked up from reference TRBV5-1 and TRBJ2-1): KAGVTQTPRYLIKTRGQQVTLSCSPISGHRSVSWYQQTPGQGLQFLFEYFSETQRNKGNFPGRFSGRQFSNSRSEMNVSTLELGDSALYLCASSLDGTSYNEQFFGPGTRLTVL.

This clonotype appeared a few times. In nucleotides, the CDR3 is TGCAGCGTTAGACTAGCCAACAATGAGCAGTTCTTC. Its translation is CSVRLANNEQFF. The V and J genes are TRBV29-1 and TRBJ2-1; 7 bases are shared with TRBD2. The V gene's germline CDR1 is SQVTM and CDR2 ANQGSEA. The CDR3 runs to 12 residues. V lost 5 bases to trimming and J lost 5 bases; unmatched junction nucleotides: 3.

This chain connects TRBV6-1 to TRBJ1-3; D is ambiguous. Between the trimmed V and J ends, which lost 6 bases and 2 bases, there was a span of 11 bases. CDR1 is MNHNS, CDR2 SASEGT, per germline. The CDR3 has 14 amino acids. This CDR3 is CASSHGPTGNTIYF. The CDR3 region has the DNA TGTGCCAGCAGCCACGGGCCGACTGGAAACACCATATATTTT.

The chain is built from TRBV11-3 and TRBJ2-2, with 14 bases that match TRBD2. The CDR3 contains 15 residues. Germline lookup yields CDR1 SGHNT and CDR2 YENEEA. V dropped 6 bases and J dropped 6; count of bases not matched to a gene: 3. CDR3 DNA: TGTGCCAGCAGTGGACTAGCGGGAGGATCCGGGGAGCTGTTTTTT. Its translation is CASSGLAGGSGELFF. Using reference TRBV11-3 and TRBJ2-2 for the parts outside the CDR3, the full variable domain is EAGVVQSPRYKIIEKKQPVAFWCNPISGHNTLYWYLQNLGQGPELLIRYENEEAVDDSQLPKDRFSAERLKGVDSTLKIQPAELGDSAVYLCASSGLAGGSGELFFGEGSRLTVL.

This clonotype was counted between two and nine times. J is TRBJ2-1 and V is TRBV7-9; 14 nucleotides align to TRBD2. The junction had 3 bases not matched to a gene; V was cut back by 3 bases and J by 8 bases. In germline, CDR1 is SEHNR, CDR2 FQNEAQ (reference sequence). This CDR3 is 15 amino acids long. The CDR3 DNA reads TGTGCCAGCAGCTTGGGACTAGCGGGAGTTCATGAGCAGTTCTTC. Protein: CASSLGLAGVHEQFF.

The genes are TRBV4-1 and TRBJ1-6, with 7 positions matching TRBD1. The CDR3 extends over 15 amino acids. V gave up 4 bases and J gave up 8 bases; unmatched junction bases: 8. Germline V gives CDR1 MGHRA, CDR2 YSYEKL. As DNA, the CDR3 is TGCGCCAGCAGCCTCGAGACAGGGCCGGATTCACCCCTCCACTTT. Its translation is CASSLETGPDSPLHF.

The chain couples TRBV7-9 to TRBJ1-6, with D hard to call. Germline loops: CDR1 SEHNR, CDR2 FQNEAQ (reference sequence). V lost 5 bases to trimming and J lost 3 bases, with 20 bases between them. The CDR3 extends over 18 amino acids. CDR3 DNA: TGTGCCAGCAGCCTGGGCCACCAAGGCTCTTTCTATAATTCACCCCTCCACTTT. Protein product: CASSLGHQGSFYNSPLHF.

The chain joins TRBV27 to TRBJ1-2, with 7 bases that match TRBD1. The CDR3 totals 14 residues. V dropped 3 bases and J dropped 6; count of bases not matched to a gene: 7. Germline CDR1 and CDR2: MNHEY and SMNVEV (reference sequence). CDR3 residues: CASSFETGEHGYTF. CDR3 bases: TGTGCCAGCAGTTTCGAAACAGGGGAACATGGCTACACCTTC.

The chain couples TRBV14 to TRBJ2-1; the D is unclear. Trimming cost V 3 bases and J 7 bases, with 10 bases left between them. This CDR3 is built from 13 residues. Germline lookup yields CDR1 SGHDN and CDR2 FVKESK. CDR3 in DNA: TGTGCCAGCAGCCAGGGGTCCTTGAATGAGCAGTTCTTC. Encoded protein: CASSQGSLNEQFF.

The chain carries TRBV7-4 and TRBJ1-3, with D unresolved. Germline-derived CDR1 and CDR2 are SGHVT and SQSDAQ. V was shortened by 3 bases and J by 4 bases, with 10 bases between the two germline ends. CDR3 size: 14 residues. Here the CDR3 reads CASSFEENGNTIYF. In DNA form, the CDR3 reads TGTGCCAGCAGCTTTGAGGAAAACGGAAACACCATATATTTT.

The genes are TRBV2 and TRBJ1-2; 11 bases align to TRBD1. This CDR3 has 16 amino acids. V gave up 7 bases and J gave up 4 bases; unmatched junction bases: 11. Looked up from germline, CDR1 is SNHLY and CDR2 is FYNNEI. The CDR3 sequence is CASNMGTGGVAYGYTF. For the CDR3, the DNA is TGTGCCAGCAATATGGGGACAGGGGGTGTTGCCTATGGCTACACCTTC.

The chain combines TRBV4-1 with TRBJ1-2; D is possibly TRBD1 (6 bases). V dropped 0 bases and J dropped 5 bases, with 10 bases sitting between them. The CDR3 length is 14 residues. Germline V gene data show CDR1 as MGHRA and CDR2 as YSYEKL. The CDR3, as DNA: TGCGCCAGCAGCCAAGAGCCAGGGGTTTATGGCTACACCTTC. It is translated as CASSQEPGVYGYTF.

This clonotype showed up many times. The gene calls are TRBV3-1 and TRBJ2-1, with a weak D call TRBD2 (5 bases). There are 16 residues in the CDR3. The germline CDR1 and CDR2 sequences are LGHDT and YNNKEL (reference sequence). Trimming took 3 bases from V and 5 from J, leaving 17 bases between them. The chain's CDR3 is CASSHGGAAADNEQFF. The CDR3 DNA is TGTGCCAGCAGCCACGGCGGAGCGGCAGCGGACAATGAGCAGTTCTTC.

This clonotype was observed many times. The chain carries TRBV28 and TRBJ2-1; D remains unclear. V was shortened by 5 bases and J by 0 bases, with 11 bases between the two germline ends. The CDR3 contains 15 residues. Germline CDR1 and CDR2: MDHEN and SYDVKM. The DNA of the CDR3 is TGTGCCAGCAGTCGGGCGCCAGTCTCCTACAATGAGCAGTTCTTC. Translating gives CASSRAPVSYNEQFF.

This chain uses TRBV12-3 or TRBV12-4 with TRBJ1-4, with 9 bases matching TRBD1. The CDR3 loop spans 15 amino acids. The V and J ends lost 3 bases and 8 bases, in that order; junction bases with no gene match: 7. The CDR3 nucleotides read TGTGCCAGCAGTTTGGGGACAGGGCGGGTGGAAAAACTGTTTTTT. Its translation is CASSLGTGRVEKLFF.

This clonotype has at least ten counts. Here the CDR3 DNA reads TGTGCCAGCATTAGACTAGCGTCCAATGAGCAGTTCTTC. Protein product: CASIRLASNEQFF. V usage is TRBV28 and J usage is TRBJ2-1; 8 positions agree with TRBD2. This CDR3 region has 13 residues. Germline V lookup: CDR1 MDHEN, CDR2 SYDVKM. V shed 7 bases, J shed 6 bases, and the junction held 5 bases outside the gene matches.

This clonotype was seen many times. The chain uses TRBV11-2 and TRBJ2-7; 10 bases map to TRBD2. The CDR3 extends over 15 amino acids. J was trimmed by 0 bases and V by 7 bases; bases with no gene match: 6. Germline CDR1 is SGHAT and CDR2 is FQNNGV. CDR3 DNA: TGTGCCAGCAACGGAGGGACTAGCGTCTCCTACGAGCAGTACTTC. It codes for CASNGGTSVSYEQYF.

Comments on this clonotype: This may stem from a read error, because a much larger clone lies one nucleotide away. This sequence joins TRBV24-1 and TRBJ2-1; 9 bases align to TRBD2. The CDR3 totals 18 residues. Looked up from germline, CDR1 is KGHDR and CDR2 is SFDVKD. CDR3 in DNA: TGTGCCACCGGTGATCCATATAGCGGGAGCCGGAATTACAATGAGCAGTTCTTC. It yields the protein CATGDPYSGSRNYNEQFF.

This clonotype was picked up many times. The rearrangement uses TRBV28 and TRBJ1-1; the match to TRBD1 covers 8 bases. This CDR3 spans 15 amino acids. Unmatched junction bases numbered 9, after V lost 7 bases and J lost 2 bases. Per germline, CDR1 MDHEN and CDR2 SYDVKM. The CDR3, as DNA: TGTGCCAGCACCTCACCCGGACAGGGTAACACTGAAGCTTTCTTT. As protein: CASTSPGQGNTEAFF. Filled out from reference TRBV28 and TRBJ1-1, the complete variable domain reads DVKVTQSSRYLVKRTGEKVFLECVQDMDHENMFWYRQDPGLGLRLIYFSYDVKMKEKGDIPEGYSVSREKKERFSLILESASTNQTSMYLCASTSPGQGNTEAFFGQGTRLTVV.

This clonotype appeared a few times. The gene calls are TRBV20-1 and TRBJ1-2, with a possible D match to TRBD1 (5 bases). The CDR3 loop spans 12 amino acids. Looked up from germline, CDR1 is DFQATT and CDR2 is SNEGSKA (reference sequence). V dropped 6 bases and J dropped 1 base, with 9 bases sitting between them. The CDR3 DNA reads TGCAGTGCCTCGGGGGTTAACTATGGCTACACCTTC. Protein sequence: CSASGVNYGYTF.